A single sample gave rise to the 9 T cell receptor beta chains below, sequenced in a study of T-cell reconstitution after alpha-beta-depleted transplantation in children. Preparation of the TCRbeta library involved a method that used unique molecular identifiers. TCRdb recomputed calls from the PCR reads with MiXCR, one row per CDR3 protein. The data contain roughly 340,000 distinct CDR3 sequences, about 17% of them singletons. The specimen comprised PBMCs, mostly from graft donor cells, sampled 360 days after TCRalphabeta/CD19-depleted stem cell transplant. These receptors were obtained from a male patient aged 2-15 years who had a stem cell transplant for acute lymphoblastic leukemia, so the T cells may come from the graft donor.

The genes are TRBV10-3 and TRBJ1-3; the D gene is possibly TRBD1 (5 bases). The CDR3 totals 14 residues. Germline CDR1 reads ENHRY; CDR2 reads SYGVKD. V dropped 3 bases and J dropped 4 bases, with 10 bases sitting between them. The CDR3 sequence is CAISDVGPGNTIYF. The CDR3 coding sequence is TGTGCCATCAGTGATGTGGGGCCCGGAAACACCATATATTTT.

This clonotype was detected many times. The chain carries TRBV20-1 and TRBJ2-7, with D possibly TRBD2 on 5 matching bases. This CDR3 spans 13 amino acids. The V end was cut by 2 bases, the J end by 5 bases, with 13 bases between. Germline loops: CDR1 DFQATT, CDR2 SNEGSKA (reference sequence). For the CDR3, the DNA is TGCAGTGCTAGAAGGAGGAGTGTCGACGAGCAGTACTTC. It yields the protein CSARRRSVDEQYF.

The chain couples TRBV5-1 to TRBJ2-3; 8 nucleotides agree with TRBD2. The CDR3 loop spans 16 amino acids. Germline-derived CDR1 and CDR2 are SGHRS and YFSETQ. V was pared by 3 bases and J by 3 bases, with 9 bases of the junction left unmatched. The CDR3 nucleotides read TGCGCCAGCAGCTCCGCATGGAGCGGGAGTACAGATACGCAGTATTTT. As protein: CASSSAWSGSTDTQYF. Combining the CDR3 with reference TRBV5-1 and TRBJ2-3 gives the whole variable domain KAGVTQTPRYLIKTRGQQVTLSCSPISGHRSVSWYQQTPGQGLQFLFEYFSETQRNKGNFPGRFSGRQFSNSRSEMNVSTLELGDSALYLCASSSAWSGSTDTQYFGPGTRLTVL.

This clonotype was seen a few times. The V gene is TRBV6-5, the J gene TRBJ2-2, with 8 bases aligning to TRBD2. The CDR3 runs to 17 residues. Germline loops: CDR1 MNHEY, CDR2 SVGAGI. V shed 4 bases, J shed 0 bases, and the junction held 7 bases outside the gene matches. The CDR3 reads CASSSPEGLANTGELFF. The CDR3 coding sequence is TGTGCCAGCAGTTCACCCGAGGGACTAGCGAACACCGGGGAGCTGTTTTTT.

The chain uses TRBV20-1 and TRBJ2-5; TRBD2 matches 10 bases. The CDR3 sequence is 16 residues long. The trim removed 0 bases at V and 0 bases at J, leaving 4 bases unmatched. Germline V CDR1 and CDR2: DFQATT, SNEGSKA (reference sequence). The CDR3: CSARDRTSGYQETQYF. In nucleotides, the CDR3 is TGCAGTGCTAGAGACAGGACTAGCGGATACCAAGAGACCCAGTACTTC.

The V call is TRBV12-3 or TRBV12-4, the J call TRBJ1-2, with a possible D match to TRBD1 (6 bases). V was trimmed by 6 bases and J by 4 bases, leaving 18 bases between them. This CDR3 comprises 15 residues. The CDR3 region is CASSHQGFLGYGYTF. The CDR3 bases are TGTGCCAGCAGCCATCAGGGGTTCCTAGGCTATGGCTACACCTTC.

This clonotype was detected a few times. The chain has TRBV5-5 and TRBJ2-2, with D unclear. Per germline, CDR1 SGHKS and CDR2 YYEKEE (reference sequence). V was pared by 5 bases and J by 0 bases, with 11 bases between. The CDR3 is 15 residues long. The CDR3 sequence is CASRAPPANTGELFF. Written as DNA, the CDR3 is TGTGCCAGCAGGGCACCGCCGGCGAACACCGGGGAGCTGTTTTTT.

The J gene is TRBJ2-3, the V gene TRBV5-1; 13 bases are a match to TRBD2. Trimming at V came to 1 base and at J to 0 bases, leaving 5 bases not matched to a gene. In germline, CDR1 is SGHRS, CDR2 YFSETQ. This CDR3 comprises 18 residues. CDR3 nucleotide sequence: TGCGCCAGCAGCTTGCCGGGACTAGCGGGATTGAGCACAGATACGCAGTATTTT. It specifies CASSLPGLAGLSTDTQYF.

A few counts support this clonotype. This chain connects TRBV7-9 to TRBJ2-3, with D uncertain. This CDR3 contains 15 residues. V gave up 4 bases and J gave up 2 bases, with 13 bases separating them. In germline, CDR1 is SEHNR, CDR2 FQNEAQ (reference sequence). The CDR3 loop reads CASSSPLAATDTQYF. The CDR3 region has the DNA TGTGCCAGCAGCTCTCCCCTGGCTGCCACAGATACGCAGTATTTT.